The sequence of this T cell receptor (beta chain) was determined in a study of T cell changes during pregnancy in multiple sclerosis. The CDR3 covers 12 residues. CDR1 MNHEY and CDR2 SMNVEV come from the germline V gene (reference sequence). The V end was cut by 4 bases, the J end by 2 bases, with 6 bases between. Data came from immunoSEQ multiplex PCR; TCRdb stores just in-frame clones and leaves some out. The sample lists about 98,000 clones; roughly 94% were seen once. This specimen was peripheral blood, taken after pregnancy. This receptor was obtained from a female donor in good health, enrolled as a control in a pregnancy study. J is TRBJ2-7 and V is TRBV27, with D possibly TRBD2 on 5 matching bases. CDR3 sequence reads: CASSSRAYEQYF. DNA of the CDR3: TGTGCCAGCAGTTCGAGGGCCTACGAGCAGTACTTC.